This T cell receptor (beta chain) was observed in a study of blood T cells in healthy people across ages (dated by TCRdb to 2013 to 2016). Regarding the research as a whole: In model experiments, template switching captured roughly one uniquely barcoded TCR beta cDNA molecule for every two T cells. Age-related changes in TCR beta repertoire diversity were measured in the study by deep sequencing normalized with unique cDNA molecular identifiers. The donors were divided into four age groups: young (average approximately 17 years), middle-aged (under 40), aged (approximately 59) and long-lived (nearly 85). To avoid experimental bias, donors of different ages were randomly spread across the sequencing lanes. The study analyzed two additional independent replicas of 1 million unique cDNA reads from the same blood draw for two donors, one aged 18 to 29 and one aged 80 or older.

The study at large found these results: Bulk unsorted PBMC profiling prevented conclusive comparison of naive and antigen-experienced compartments. Observed TCR beta diversity correlated strongly with the percentage of naive T cells measured by flow cytometry. The long-lived group showed more naive CD4+ T cells, fewer expanded clones and increased TCR diversity than the aged group, suggesting age selection. Estimates of total diversity from one million sequenced T cells were regarded as lower bounds and underestimates. Observed TCR beta diversity per million T cells fell roughly linearly with age, and a significant reduction was already apparent by age around 44. Because the CMV infection status of the donors was unknown, age-related changes in expanded clonotypes may potentially have been confounded.

Library prep was done by 5' RACE. Instrument used: Illumina HiSeq 2500. The second PCR ran for roughly 7 to 12 cycles and used a J-beta primer mix along with a sample-barcoded 5' primer. Each TCR beta cDNA molecule received a unique molecular identifier from a template-switch 5' adaptor carrying 12 random nucleotides. At least 2.5 million CDR3-containing paired-end reads were obtained from each sample. The Mint cDNA synthesis kit, primed by a TRBC-specific oligonucleotide, was used to synthesize first-strand cDNA from all RNA. All cDNA was treated with uracil-DNA glycosylase and then went through a first 18-cycle PCR with the universal primers M1SS and BC2_uni_R. The published analysis was carried out like this. Normalization of each sample was performed by random selection of 1 million high-quality reads, each carrying a distinct molecular identifier. Reads sharing molecular identifiers were discarded rather than binned into consensus sequences. MiTCR, set to a Q25 quality threshold and the strictest error-elimination algorithm, was used for CDR3 identification, clonotype clustering and error correction. Lower-bound total TCR beta diversity was estimated with a nonparametric unseen species model using Euler transformation. Starting from the raw public reads, TCRdb applied fastp trimming at Q25, assembled clones with MiXCR and retained in-frame beta chains. When rows share a CDR3 protein, they turn into one entry using the most common DNA and genes. These V and J calls derive from TCRdb rather than the authors' analysis. The table for this sample lists roughly 1.5 million distinct CDR3 sequences; roughly 43% of them were counted only once. The leading ten clones occupy about 3.8% of the sample.

The donors were a few dozen Caucasian individuals from Russia, aged roughly 6 to 100 years, who were systemically healthy. About 10 milliliters of peripheral blood were collected from each donor into EDTA-treated Vacutainer tubes. Ficoll-Paque density-gradient centrifugation was used to isolate PBMCs, with at least 7 million per sample. Trizol reagent was used to extract total RNA from the PBMCs, yielding at least 5.5 micrograms per sample. Naive CD45RAhigh/CD27high T cell percentages were measured by flow cytometry on a PBMC aliquot from every donor. CDR1 SGHRS and CDR2 YFSETQ were looked up in the germline V gene. The CDR3 runs 11 amino acids, cysteine and phenylalanine included. Here the CDR3 DNA is all that survives: 33 bases in frame from base 1. V loses 8 bases of germline sequence and J loses 5 bases, and the interval between the two ends is 9 bases. In the case of this clonotype: Its antigen specificity is not known. Base qualities were left out, and no much larger clone turns up one base away.

The TCR sequence derives from a young woman in good health. The chain links TRBV5-1 with TRBJ2-3, with no confident D gene call. Material for sequencing was blood. The DNA sequence is given as TGCGCCAGTCAAGCCCAAGATACGCAGTATTTT. It codes for CASQAQDTQYF. When the CDR3 is completed using the reference TRBV5-1 and TRBJ2-3 genes on either side, the full variable domain is KAGVTQTPRYLIKTRGQQVTLSCSPISGHRSVSWYQQTPGQGLQFLFEYFSETQRNKGNFPGRFSGRQFSNSRSEMNVSTLELGDSALYLCASQAQDTQYFGPGTRLTVL.